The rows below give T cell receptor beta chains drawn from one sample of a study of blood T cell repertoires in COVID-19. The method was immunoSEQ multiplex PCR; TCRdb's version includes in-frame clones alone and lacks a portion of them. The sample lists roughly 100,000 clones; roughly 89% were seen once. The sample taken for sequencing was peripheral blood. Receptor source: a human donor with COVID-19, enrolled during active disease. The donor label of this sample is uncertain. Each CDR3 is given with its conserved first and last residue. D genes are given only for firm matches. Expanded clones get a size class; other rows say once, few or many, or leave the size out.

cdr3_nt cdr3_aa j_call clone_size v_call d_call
TGTGCCAGCAGCCTCGGGCGGGATCAGCCCCAGCATTTT CASSLGRDQPQHF TRBJ1-5 NA TRBV12-3/TRBV12-4 NA
TGTGCCAGCAGTTTATCGAGACTAGCGGGAGCCCCCTACGAGCAGTACTTC CASSLSRLAGAPYEQYF TRBJ2-7 NA TRBV27 TRBD2
TGCGCCAGCAAGACTAGCGGGGGCGTCCAGAAGTCCTACGAGCAGTACTTC CASKTSGGVQKSYEQYF TRBJ2-7 NA TRBV10-2 TRBD2
TGTGCCAGCAGCCCAATTGGGACAGGTGAGAACACTGAAGCTTTCTTT CASSPIGTGENTEAFF TRBJ1-1 NA TRBV3-1/TRBV3-2 TRBD1
TGCGCCAGCAGCTTGGGCGGGGGAATGAACACTGAGGCTTTCTTT CASSLGGGMNTEAFF TRBJ1-1 NA TRBV5-1 NA
TGTGCCAGCAGTAAACGGACAGGTTATAATTCACCCCTCCACTTT CASSKRTGYNSPLHF TRBJ1-6 NA TRBV6-5 TRBD1
TGTGCCAGCACCCCCCCCCGTACCTACGAGCAGTACTTC CASTPPRTYEQYF TRBJ2-7 NA TRBV28 NA
TGTGCCAGCAGCCACCAGGGCTACTATGGCTACACCTTC CASSHQGYYGYTF TRBJ1-2 once TRBV6-5 NA
TGTGCCAGCAGCCCCCCTACAGATACGCAGTATTTT CASSPPTDTQYF TRBJ2-3 NA TRBV11-2 NA
TGTGCCAGCAGCTTCGGGACTAGCGGGGGCTACAATGAGCAGTTCTTC CASSFGTSGGYNEQFF TRBJ2-1 NA TRBV5-4 TRBD2
TGTGCCAGCAGCCGACAGGGGTGGGGTGAAAAACTGTTTTTT CASSRQGWGEKLFF TRBJ1-4 NA TRBV6-5 TRBD1
TGTGCCAGCAGGGACATCGGCGCGGAGACCCAGTACTTC CASRDIGAETQYF TRBJ2-5 NA TRBV7-9 NA
TGTGCCAGCAGCCCGGGCGGGGGATTGAACACTGAAGCTTTCTTT CASSPGGGLNTEAFF TRBJ1-1 NA TRBV5-5 NA
TGTGCTAGTGGTTTGACAGGGAATGAAAAACTGTTTTTT CASGLTGNEKLFF TRBJ1-4 NA TRBV12-5 NA
TGTGCCAGCAGACCGGACAGGGGAATGAACACTGAAGCTTTCTTT CASRPDRGMNTEAFF TRBJ1-1 NA TRBV11-1 TRBD1
TGTGCCAGCTCACCCGGACAGCTTCACATGAACACTGAAGCTTTCTTT CASSPGQLHMNTEAFF TRBJ1-1 NA TRBV18 NA
TGTGCCAGCACCGCAGGTAGCGGGGGGTACACAGATACGCAGTATTTT CASTAGSGGYTDTQYF TRBJ2-3 NA TRBV27 TRBD2
TGCGCCAGCAGCAAGGGACAGGGGGAAGAGACCCAGTACTTC CASSKGQGEETQYF TRBJ2-5 NA TRBV5-1 TRBD1
TGTGCCAGCAGCCCATCGACTAGCGGGGGGGCTACGCAGTATTTT CASSPSTSGGATQYF TRBJ2-3 NA TRBV5-4 TRBD2
TGTGCCAGCAGGAAACTAGCGGGAGTGGTCGAGCAGTACTTC CASRKLAGVVEQYF TRBJ2-7 NA TRBV2 TRBD2
TGTGCGGGGACTCAGGATGCCACAGATACGCAGTATTTT CAGTQDATDTQYF TRBJ2-3 NA TRBV6-5 NA
TGTGCCAGCACTCACGGGGGGTCTGGGGCTGAAGCTTTCTTT CASTHGGSGAEAFF TRBJ1-1 NA TRBV6-5 NA
TGTGCCACCAGCATAGTAGCGGGGGGGCCGGGCGAGCAGTACTTC CATSIVAGGPGEQYF TRBJ2-7 NA TRBV5-4 TRBD2
TGTGCCACCAGCAGGGGGACAGGGTCTGGGGCCAACGTCCTGACTTTC CATSRGTGSGANVLTF TRBJ2-6 NA TRBV15 TRBD1
TGTGCCAGCAGCTTCACAGGGCGCTCTGAAGCTTTCTTT CASSFTGRSEAFF TRBJ1-1 NA TRBV7-9 NA
TGTGCCATCAGTCGAGCGGGAGATAACACCGGGGAGCTGTTTTTT CAISRAGDNTGELFF TRBJ2-2 NA TRBV10-3 TRBD2
TGTGCCAGCAGCCTAAGCGGGGGGGCCTTTAATGAGCAGTTCTTC CASSLSGGAFNEQFF TRBJ2-1 once TRBV9 TRBD2
TGCGCCAGCAGCCCGGACGGGAGTACTAATGGCTACACCTTC CASSPDGSTNGYTF TRBJ1-2 NA TRBV5-1 NA
TGTGCCAGCAGTCTACAGGGGAACTATGGCTACACCTTC CASSLQGNYGYTF TRBJ1-2 NA TRBV6-5 TRBD1
TGTGCCAGCAGCCCCCTCGGCGGGGGGACATCCTATGGCTACACCTTC CASSPLGGGTSYGYTF TRBJ1-2 NA TRBV7-9 NA
TGTGCCAGTAGTATAGCCTCTTGGAGTGAGCAGTTCTTC CASSIASWSEQFF TRBJ2-1 NA TRBV19 NA
TGTGCCATCAGTGAGTCAATCCCTTCCTCTAATTCACCCCTCCACTTT CAISESIPSSNSPLHF TRBJ1-6 NA TRBV10-3 NA
TGTGCCAGCAGCCCACAAGCGGGGGGGCGGGAGACCCAGTACTTC CASSPQAGGRETQYF TRBJ2-5 once TRBV7-2 TRBD2
TGTGCCAGTACCAAGACTGATACTGGAAACACCATATATTTT CASTKTDTGNTIYF TRBJ1-3 NA TRBV2 NA
TGTGCCAGCAGTGAAATAAGTCGGGCTAACTATGGCTACACCTTC CASSEISRANYGYTF TRBJ1-2 NA TRBV6-1 NA
TGTGCCAGTAGTATAGTGCCGGGAGGCTATGGCTACACCTTC CASSIVPGGYGYTF TRBJ1-2 NA TRBV19 NA
TGTGCCTGGGCCCCCGGAGGTACACCCCTCCACTTT CAWAPGGTPLHF TRBJ1-6 NA TRBV30 NA
TGTGCCAGCAGTTTGGGCAACTATGGCTACACCTTC CASSLGNYGYTF TRBJ1-2 NA TRBV12-3/TRBV12-4 NA
TGTGCCAGCAGCGTCGGGGTGGGAAACACCATATATTTT CASSVGVGNTIYF TRBJ1-3 NA TRBV9 NA
TGTGCCAGCAGCTTAGATGTCAGGGTGCGATTGGAAACTGAAGCTTTCTTT CASSLDVRVRLETEAFF TRBJ1-1 once TRBV7-2 NA
TGTGCCAGCGCCTTTGGACAGGGAAAAGAGACCCAGTACTTC CASAFGQGKETQYF TRBJ2-5 NA TRBV6-5 TRBD1